The 10 T cell receptor beta chains in this list originate from one sample, sequenced in a study of T cell changes during pregnancy in multiple sclerosis. Repertoires were generated with immunoSEQ multiplex PCR, while TCRdb's copy carries only in-frame clones and drops some. The sample records approximately 40,000 clones, roughly 91% being singletons. The specimen was CD4+ T cells from peripheral blood mononuclear cells, collected in the first trimester of pregnancy. The receptors stem from a female donor with multiple sclerosis, enrolled in a pregnancy study.

J is TRBJ2-1 and V is TRBV30; tentatively, D is TRBD2 (6 bases). The germline CDR1 and CDR2 sequences are GTSNPN and SVGIG (reference sequence). The CDR3 is 14 amino acids. The germline V and J ends were trimmed by 3 bases and 7 bases, with 16 bases remaining between them. CDR3 nucleotide sequence: TGTGCCTGGAGAACCGGGACTTTAGCAAATGAGCAGTTCTTC. Translating it yields CAWRTGTLANEQFF. Full variable domain (rest looked up from reference TRBV30 and TRBJ2-1): SQTIHQWPATLVQPVGSPLSLECTVEGTSNPNLYWYRQAAGRGLQLLFYSVGIGQISSEVPQNLSASRPQDRQFILSSKKLLLSDSGFYLCAWRTGTLANEQFFGPGTRLTVL.

The chain joins TRBV15 to TRBJ1-5, with TRBD1 as a possible D gene (6 bases). Germline loops: CDR1 LNHNV, CDR2 YYDKDF (reference sequence). Trimming removed 5 bases at V and 4 bases at J, with 15 bases between. The CDR3 runs 15 residues. The CDR3: CATSPHREPNQPQHF. CDR3 bases: TGTGCCACCAGCCCCCACAGGGAACCAAATCAGCCCCAGCATTTT.

The rearrangement uses TRBV5-1 and TRBJ1-6, with a weak D call TRBD1 (5 bases). The length of the CDR3 is 14 residues. Trimming took off 1 base at V and 7 bases at J, with 9 bases between the two ends. The germline gives CDR1 SGHRS, CDR2 YFSETQ. The CDR3, as DNA: TGCGCCAGCAGCTTGAATGGGGGGAATTCACCCCTCCACTTT. As protein: CASSLNGGNSPLHF.

This clone was seen just once. V gene TRBV6-1 combines with J gene TRBJ1-5; D is uncertain. In germline, CDR1 is MNHNS, CDR2 SASEGT. The ends were cut back, 1 base at V and 0 bases at J, with 16 bases in the middle. The CDR3 contains 18 residues. CDR3 in DNA: TGTGCCAGCAGTGAAGGGCAGATCTTTTATAATAGCAATCAGCCCCAGCATTTT. This encodes CASSEGQIFYNSNQPQHF.

The chain couples TRBV19 to TRBJ2-2; tentatively, D is TRBD1 (8 bases). This CDR3 spans 16 amino acids. V lost 3 bases to trimming and J lost 5 bases, with 16 bases between them. The germline V gene has CDR1 LNHDA and CDR2 SQIVND (reference sequence). This chain's CDR3 is CASSMGGTGGTGELFF. Here the CDR3 DNA reads TGTGCCAGTAGTATGGGGGGGACAGGAGGAACCGGGGAGCTGTTTTTT.

This clone was detected once. The chain uses TRBV6-5 and TRBJ1-5; D ambiguous. The CDR3 runs to 15 residues. The germline V gene has CDR1 MNHEY and CDR2 SVGAGI. The germline V and J ends were trimmed by 2 bases and 3 bases, with 11 bases remaining between them. The CDR3 loop is CASSYTGQNNQPQHF. In DNA, the CDR3 is TGTGCCAGCAGTTACACTGGGCAGAACAATCAGCCCCAGCATTTT.

The J gene is TRBJ2-1, the V gene TRBV5-1; 7 nucleotides agree with TRBD1. With V trimmed by 0 bases and J by 6 bases, 6 bases remained unmatched. The CDR3 is made up of 15 amino acids. CDR1 SGHRS and CDR2 YFSETQ come from the germline V gene. This CDR3 reads CASSLVASGGNEQFF. In DNA form, the CDR3 reads TGCGCCAGCAGCTTGGTGGCTTCAGGGGGCAATGAGCAGTTCTTC.

The gene calls are TRBV7-8 and TRBJ2-3; 11 bases fit TRBD1. The germline gives CDR1 SGHVS, CDR2 FQNEAQ. Germline trimming cut 4 bases from V and 3 bases from J; bases unmatched to any gene: 6. The CDR3 covers 16 residues. Here the CDR3 DNA reads TGTGCCAGCAGCTCAAGGACAGGGGGCCCGACAGATACGCAGTATTTT. As protein: CASSSRTGGPTDTQYF.

CDR3 region: CASGAGKQYF. The CDR3 bases are TGTGCCAGCGGGGCGGGGAAGCAGTACTTC. The gene calls are TRBV6-1 and TRBJ2-7; D is possibly TRBD2 (6 bases). Germline V gene sequence: CDR1 MNHNS, CDR2 SASEGT. The CDR3 covers 10 residues. The V end was cut by 8 bases, the J end by 8 bases, with 10 bases between.

The CDR3 DNA sequence: TGCGCCAGCAGCTTGGAACCTCCGGGACATACATCCACCTACGAGCAGTACTTC. Amino acid sequence: CASSLEPPGHTSTYEQYF. The genes are TRBV5-1 and TRBJ2-7, with D possibly matching TRBD1 (6 bases). Germline loops: CDR1 SGHRS, CDR2 YFSETQ. CDR3 length: 18 amino acids. Trimming took 0 bases from V and 2 from J, leaving 21 bases between them.